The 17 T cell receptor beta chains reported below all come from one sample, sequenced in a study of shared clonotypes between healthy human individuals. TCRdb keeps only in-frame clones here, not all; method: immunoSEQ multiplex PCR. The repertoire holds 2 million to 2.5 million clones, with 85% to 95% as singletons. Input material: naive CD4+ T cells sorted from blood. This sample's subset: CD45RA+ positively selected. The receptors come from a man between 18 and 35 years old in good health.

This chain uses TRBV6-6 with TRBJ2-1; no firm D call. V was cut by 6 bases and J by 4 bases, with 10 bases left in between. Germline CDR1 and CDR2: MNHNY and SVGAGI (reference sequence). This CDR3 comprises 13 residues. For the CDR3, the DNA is TGTGCCAGCAGAGGAGACGGATACAATGAGCAGTTCTTC. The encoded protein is CASRGDGYNEQFF.

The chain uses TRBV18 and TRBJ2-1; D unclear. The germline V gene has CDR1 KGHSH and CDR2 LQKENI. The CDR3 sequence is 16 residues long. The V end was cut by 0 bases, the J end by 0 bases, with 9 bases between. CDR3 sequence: CASSPPYAYSYNEQFF. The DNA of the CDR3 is TGTGCCAGCTCACCACCGTACGCTTACTCCTACAATGAGCAGTTCTTC.

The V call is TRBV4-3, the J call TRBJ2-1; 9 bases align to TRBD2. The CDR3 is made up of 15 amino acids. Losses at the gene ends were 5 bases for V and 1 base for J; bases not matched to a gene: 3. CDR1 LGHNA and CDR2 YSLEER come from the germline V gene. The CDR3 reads CASSSSGGSYNEQFF. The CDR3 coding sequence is TGCGCCAGCAGCTCAAGCGGGGGGTCCTACAATGAGCAGTTCTTC.

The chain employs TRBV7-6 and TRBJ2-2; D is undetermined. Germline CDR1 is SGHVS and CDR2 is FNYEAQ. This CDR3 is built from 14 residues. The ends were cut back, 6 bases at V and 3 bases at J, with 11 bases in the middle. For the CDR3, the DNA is TGTGCCAGCAGAACCCCTCCACACACCGGGGAGCTGTTTTTT. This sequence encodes CASRTPPHTGELFF. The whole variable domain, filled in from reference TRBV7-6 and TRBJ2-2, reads GAGVSQSPRYKVTKRGQDVALRCDPISGHVSLYWYRQALGQGPEFLTYFNYEAQQDKSGLPNDRFSAERPEGSISTLTIQRTEQRDSAMYRCASRTPPHTGELFFGEGSRLTVL.

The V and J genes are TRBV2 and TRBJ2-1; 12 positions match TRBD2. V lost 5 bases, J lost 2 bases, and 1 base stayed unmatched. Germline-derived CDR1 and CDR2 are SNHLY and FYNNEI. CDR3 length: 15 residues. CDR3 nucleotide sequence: TGTGCCAGCAGTAGGACTAGCGGGACCTACAATGAGCAGTTCTTC. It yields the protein CASSRTSGTYNEQFF. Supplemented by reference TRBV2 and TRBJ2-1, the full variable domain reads EPEVTQTPSHQVTQMGQEVILRCVPISNHLYFYWYRQILGQKVEFLVSFYNNEISEKSEIFDDQFSVERPDGSNFTLKIRSTKLEDSAMYFCASSRTSGTYNEQFFGPGTRLTVL.

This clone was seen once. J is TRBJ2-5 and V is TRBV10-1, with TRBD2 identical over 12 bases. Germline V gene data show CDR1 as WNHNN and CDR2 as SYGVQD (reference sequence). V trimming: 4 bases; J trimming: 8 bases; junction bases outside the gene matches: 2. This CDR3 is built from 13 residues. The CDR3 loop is CASSGTSGTTQYF. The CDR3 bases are TGCGCCAGCAGTGGGACTAGCGGGACTACCCAGTACTTC.

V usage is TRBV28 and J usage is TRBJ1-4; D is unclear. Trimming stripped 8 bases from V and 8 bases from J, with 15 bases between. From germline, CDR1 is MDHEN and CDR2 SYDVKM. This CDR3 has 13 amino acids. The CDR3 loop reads CASGPSQPEKLFF. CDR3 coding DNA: TGTGCCAGCGGGCCATCGCAGCCCGAAAAACTGTTTTTT.

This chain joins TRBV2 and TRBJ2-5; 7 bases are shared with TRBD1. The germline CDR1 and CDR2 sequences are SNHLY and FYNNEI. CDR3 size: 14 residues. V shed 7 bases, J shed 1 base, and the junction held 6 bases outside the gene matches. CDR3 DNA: TGTGCCAGCAATCGAGGGGGCCCCCAAGAGACCCAGTACTTC. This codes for CASNRGGPQETQYF. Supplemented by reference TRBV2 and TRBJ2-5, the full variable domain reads EPEVTQTPSHQVTQMGQEVILRCVPISNHLYFYWYRQILGQKVEFLVSFYNNEISEKSEIFDDQFSVERPDGSNFTLKIRSTKLEDSAMYFCASNRGGPQETQYFGPGTRLLVL.

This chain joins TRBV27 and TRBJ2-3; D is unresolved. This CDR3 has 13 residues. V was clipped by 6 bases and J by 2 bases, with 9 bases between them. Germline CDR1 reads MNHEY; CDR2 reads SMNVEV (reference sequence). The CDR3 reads CASRVLYTDTQYF. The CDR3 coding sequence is TGTGCCAGCAGGGTCCTGTACACAGATACGCAGTATTTT.

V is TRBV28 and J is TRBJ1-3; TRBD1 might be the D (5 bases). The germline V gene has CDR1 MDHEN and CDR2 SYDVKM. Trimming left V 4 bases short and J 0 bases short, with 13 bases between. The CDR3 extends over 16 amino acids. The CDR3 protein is CASSSVGVVSGNTIYF. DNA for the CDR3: TGTGCCAGCAGTTCCGTAGGGGTCGTCTCTGGAAACACCATATATTTT.

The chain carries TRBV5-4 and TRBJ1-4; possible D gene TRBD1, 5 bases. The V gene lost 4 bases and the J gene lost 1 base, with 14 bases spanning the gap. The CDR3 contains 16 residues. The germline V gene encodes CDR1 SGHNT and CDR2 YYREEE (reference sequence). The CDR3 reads CASSRDGRGTNEKLFF. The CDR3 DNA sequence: TGTGCCAGCAGCCGCGACGGGAGGGGAACTAATGAAAAACTGTTTTTT.

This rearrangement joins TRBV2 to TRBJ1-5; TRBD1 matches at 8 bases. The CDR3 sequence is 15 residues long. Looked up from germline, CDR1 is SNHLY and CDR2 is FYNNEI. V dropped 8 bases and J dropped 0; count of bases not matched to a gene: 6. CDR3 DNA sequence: TGTGCCAGCTCAAGGACAGGGTATAGCAATCAGCCCCAGCATTTT. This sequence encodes CASSRTGYSNQPQHF.

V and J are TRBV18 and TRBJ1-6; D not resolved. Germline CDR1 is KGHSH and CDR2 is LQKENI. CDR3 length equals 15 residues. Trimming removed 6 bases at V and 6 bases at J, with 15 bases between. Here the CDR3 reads CASSGSPGINSPLHF. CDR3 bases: TGTGCCAGCTCGGGGTCCCCTGGGATTAATTCACCCCTCCACTTT.

The CDR3 sequence: CASSPSRDRFSNTEAFF. The CDR3 nucleotides are TGTGCCAGCAGCCCGTCCCGGGACAGATTCAGTAATACTGAAGCTTTCTTT. The V call is TRBV5-4, the J call TRBJ1-1, with TRBD1 matching over 7 bases. The ends lost 4 bases at V and 5 bases at J; junction bases unmatched: 17. The germline gives CDR1 SGHNT, CDR2 YYREEE (reference sequence). CDR3 length: 17 amino acids.

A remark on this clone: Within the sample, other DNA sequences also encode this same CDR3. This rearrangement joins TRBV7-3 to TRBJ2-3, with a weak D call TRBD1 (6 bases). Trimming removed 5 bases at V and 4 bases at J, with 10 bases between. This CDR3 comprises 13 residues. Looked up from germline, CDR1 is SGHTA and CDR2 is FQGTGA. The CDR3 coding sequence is TGTGCCAGCAGCCCACAGGGAGCAGATACGCAGTATTTT. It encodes CASSPQGADTQYF.

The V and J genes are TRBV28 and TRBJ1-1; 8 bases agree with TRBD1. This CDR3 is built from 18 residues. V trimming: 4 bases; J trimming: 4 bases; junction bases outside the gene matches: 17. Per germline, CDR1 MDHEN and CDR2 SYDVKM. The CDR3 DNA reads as TGTGCCAGCAGTTACCTAACCCCCTCCTGGACAGGGAGCACTGAAGCTTTCTTT. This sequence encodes CASSYLTPSWTGSTEAFF.

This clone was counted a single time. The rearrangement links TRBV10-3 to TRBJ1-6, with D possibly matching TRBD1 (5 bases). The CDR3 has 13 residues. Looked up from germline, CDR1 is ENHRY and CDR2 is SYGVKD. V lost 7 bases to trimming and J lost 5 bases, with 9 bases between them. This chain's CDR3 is CAINSGNNSPLHF. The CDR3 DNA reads TGTGCCATCAACTCAGGGAATAATTCACCCCTCCACTTT.